The clone carrying this T cell receptor (beta chain) was seen just once. Newly diagnosed patients aged 18 to 65 had hyperthyroidism of under 2 months' duration. Criteria for exclusion of patients were uncontrolled infection, other autoimmune disease, pregnancy or lactation. The PBMCs studied were ones that came from 10 ml fresh peripheral blood. TCR beta CDR3 sequences were amplified from RNA transcripts. First-round RT-PCR with HTBI primers amplified the TCR CDR3 region. TCRdb re-derived calls from the multiplex PCR reads in MiXCR, one entry per CDR3 protein. Found here are hundreds of thousands of distinct CDR3 sequences, 35% to 45% of them singletons; the top ten hold around 10%. V was cut by 8 bases and J by 7 bases, with 24 bases left in between. The CDR3 spans 14 residues. CDR1 is SQVTM and CDR2 is ANQGSEA in the germline V gene. The data are from a study of T cells in Graves' hyperthyroidism and ophthalmopathy.

The sequencing input was blood. This clonotype was sampled from a man younger than 35 with Graves' hyperthyroidism. The V call is TRBV29-1, the J call TRBJ2-7; a possible D gene is TRBD2 (6 bases). The CDR3 DNA is TGCAGCTCAACAATCCGTACCCGGGCGGGAGAGCAGTACTTC. Its protein is CSSTIRTRAGEQYF.